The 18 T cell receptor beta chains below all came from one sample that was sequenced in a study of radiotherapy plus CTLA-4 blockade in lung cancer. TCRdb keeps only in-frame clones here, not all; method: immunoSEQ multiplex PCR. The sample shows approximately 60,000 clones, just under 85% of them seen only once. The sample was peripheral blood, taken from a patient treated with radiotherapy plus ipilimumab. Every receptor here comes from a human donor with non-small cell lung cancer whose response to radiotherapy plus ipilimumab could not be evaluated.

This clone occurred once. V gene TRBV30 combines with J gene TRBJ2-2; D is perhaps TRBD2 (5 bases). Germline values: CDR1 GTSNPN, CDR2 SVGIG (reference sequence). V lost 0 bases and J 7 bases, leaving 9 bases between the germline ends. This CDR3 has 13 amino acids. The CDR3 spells CAWSVLRVGELFF. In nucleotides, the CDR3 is TGTGCCTGGAGTGTACTGCGGGTCGGGGAGCTGTTTTTT. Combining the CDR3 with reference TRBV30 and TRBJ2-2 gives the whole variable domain SQTIHQWPATLVQPVGSPLSLECTVEGTSNPNLYWYRQAAGRGLQLLFYSVGIGQISSEVPQNLSASRPQDRQFILSSKKLLLSDSGFYLCAWSVLRVGELFFGEGSRLTVL.

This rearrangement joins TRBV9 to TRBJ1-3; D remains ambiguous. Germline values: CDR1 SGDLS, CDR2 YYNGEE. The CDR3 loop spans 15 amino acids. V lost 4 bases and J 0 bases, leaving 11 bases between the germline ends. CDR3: CASSPPTYSGNTIYF. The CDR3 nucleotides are TGTGCCAGCAGCCCCCCCACTTACTCTGGAAACACCATATATTTT.

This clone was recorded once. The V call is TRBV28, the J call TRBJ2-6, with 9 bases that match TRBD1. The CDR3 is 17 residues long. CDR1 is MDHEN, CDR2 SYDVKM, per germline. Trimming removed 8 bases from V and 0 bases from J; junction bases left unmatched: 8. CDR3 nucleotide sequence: TGTGCCAGCGGCAGGGGACAGGGCCTCTCTGGGGCCAACGTCCTGACTTTC. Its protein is CASGRGQGLSGANVLTF.

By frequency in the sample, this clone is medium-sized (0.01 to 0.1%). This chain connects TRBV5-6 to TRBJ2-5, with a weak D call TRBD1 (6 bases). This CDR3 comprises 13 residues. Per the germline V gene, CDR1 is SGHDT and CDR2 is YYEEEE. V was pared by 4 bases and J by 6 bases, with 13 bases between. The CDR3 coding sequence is TGTGCCAGCAGCCACAGGGATCAGAAGACCCAGTACTTC. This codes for CASSHRDQKTQYF.

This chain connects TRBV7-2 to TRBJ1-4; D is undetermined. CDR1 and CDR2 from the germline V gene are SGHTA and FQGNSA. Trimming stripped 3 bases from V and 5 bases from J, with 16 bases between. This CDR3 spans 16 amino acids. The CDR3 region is CASSFSGGSLNEKLFF. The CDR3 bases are TGTGCCAGCAGCTTTTCAGGAGGGTCTCTCAATGAAAAACTGTTTTTT.

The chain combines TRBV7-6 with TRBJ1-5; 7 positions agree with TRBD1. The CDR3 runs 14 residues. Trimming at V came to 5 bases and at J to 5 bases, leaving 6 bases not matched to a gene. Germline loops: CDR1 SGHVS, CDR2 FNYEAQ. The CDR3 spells CASSVQGRDQPQHF. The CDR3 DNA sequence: TGTGCCAGCAGCGTACAGGGGAGAGATCAGCCCCAGCATTTT.

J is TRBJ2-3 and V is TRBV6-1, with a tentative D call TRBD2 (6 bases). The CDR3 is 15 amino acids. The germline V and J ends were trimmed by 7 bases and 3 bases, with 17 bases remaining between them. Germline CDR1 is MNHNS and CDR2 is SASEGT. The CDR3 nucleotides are TGTGCCAGCACGGGGAATGTGGGAGGAACAGATACGCAGTATTTT. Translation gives CASTGNVGGTDTQYF.

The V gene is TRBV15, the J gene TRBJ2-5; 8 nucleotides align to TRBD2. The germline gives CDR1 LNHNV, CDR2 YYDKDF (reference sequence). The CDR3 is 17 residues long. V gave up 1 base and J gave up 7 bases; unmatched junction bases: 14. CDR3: CATSRGGGLVQGGTQYF. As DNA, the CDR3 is TGTGCCACCAGCAGAGGTGGGGGACTAGTGCAAGGGGGGACCCAGTACTTC.

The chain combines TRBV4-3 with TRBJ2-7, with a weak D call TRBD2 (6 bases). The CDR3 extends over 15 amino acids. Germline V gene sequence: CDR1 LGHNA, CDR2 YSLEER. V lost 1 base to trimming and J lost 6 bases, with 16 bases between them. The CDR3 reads CASSQALGTPREQYF. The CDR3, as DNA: TGCGCCAGCAGCCAAGCCCTAGGGACTCCCCGCGAGCAGTACTTC.

CDR3 sequence: CASRLAVYQETQYF. The CDR3 nucleotides are TGTGCCAGCCGACTAGCGGTCTACCAAGAGACCCAGTACTTC. This chain uses TRBV6-6 with TRBJ2-5, with TRBD2 matching over 9 bases. Germline V gene lookup returns CDR1 MNHNY and CDR2 SVGAGI (reference sequence). The CDR3 length is 14 residues. Losses at the gene ends were 8 bases for V and 0 bases for J; bases not matched to a gene: 4.

CDR3: CASSHSIGQGASYEQYF. The CDR3 nucleotides are TGTGCCAGCAGCCATTCCATCGGACAGGGGGCTTCCTACGAGCAGTACTTC. The chain couples TRBV13 to TRBJ2-7; 11 nucleotides match TRBD1. CDR3 size: 17 residues. Trimming removed 5 bases from V and 1 base from J; junction bases left unmatched: 10. Germline V CDR1 and CDR2: PRHDT, FYEKMQ (reference sequence). The complete variable domain, with remaining parts taken from reference TRBV13 and TRBJ2-7, reads AAGVIQSPRHLIKEKRETATLKCYPIPRHDTVYWYQQGPGQDPQFLISFYEKMQSDKGSIPDRFSAQQFSDYHSELNMSSLELGDSALYFCASSHSIGQGASYEQYFGPGTRLTVT.

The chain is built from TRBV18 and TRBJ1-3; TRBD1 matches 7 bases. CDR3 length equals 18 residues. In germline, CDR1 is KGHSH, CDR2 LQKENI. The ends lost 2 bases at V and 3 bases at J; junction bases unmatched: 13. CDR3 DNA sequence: TGTGCCAGCTCACCAGGAGGGATAAGGGGGCGACATGGAAACACCATATATTTT. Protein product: CASSPGGIRGRHGNTIYF.

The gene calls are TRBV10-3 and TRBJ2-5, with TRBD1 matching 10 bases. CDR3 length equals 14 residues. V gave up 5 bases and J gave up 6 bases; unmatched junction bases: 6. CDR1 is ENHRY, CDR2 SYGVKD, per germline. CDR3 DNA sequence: TGTGCCATCAGTCCGGACAGGGGGAAAAAGACCCAGTACTTC. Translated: CAISPDRGKKTQYF.

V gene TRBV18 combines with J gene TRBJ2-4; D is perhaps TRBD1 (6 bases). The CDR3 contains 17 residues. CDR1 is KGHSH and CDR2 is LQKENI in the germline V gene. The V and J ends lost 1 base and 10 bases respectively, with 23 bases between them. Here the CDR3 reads CASSPRTETGRQLIQYF. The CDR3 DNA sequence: TGTGCCAGCTCACCACGGACGGAGACAGGTCGGCAATTGATTCAGTACTTC.

CDR3 in amino acids: CASSLGSSGQETQYF. In nucleotides, the CDR3 is TGTGCCAGCAGCTTAGGGTCTAGCGGACAAGAGACCCAGTACTTC. The V and J genes are TRBV7-2 and TRBJ2-5, with 7 bases lining up with TRBD2. V lost 1 base, J lost 2 bases, and 4 bases stayed unmatched. CDR3 length: 15 residues. Germline V gene lookup returns CDR1 SGHTA and CDR2 FQGNSA.

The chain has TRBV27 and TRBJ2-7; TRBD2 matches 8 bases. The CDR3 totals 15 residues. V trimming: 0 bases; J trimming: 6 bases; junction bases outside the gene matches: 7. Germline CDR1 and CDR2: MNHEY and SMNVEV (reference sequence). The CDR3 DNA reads TGTGCCAGCAGTTTATCGGCCAGCGGGAGTGTCGAGCAGTACTTC. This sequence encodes CASSLSASGSVEQYF.

In nucleotides, the CDR3 is TGTGCCATCAGTGAGCCCTTAGGACTAGCGGGAACAGATACGCAGTATTTT. It specifies CAISEPLGLAGTDTQYF. This chain joins TRBV10-3 and TRBJ2-3, with 12 bases matching TRBD2. Per the germline V gene, CDR1 is ENHRY and CDR2 is SYGVKD. The CDR3 length is 17 residues. V shed 2 bases and J 3 bases; nucleotides not matched to a gene: 6.

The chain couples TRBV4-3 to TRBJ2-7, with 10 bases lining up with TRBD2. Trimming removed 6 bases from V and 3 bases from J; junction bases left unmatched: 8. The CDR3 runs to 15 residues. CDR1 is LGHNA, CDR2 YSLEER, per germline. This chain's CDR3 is CASSPTLAGNYEQYF. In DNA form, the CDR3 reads TGCGCCAGCAGTCCCACACTAGCGGGGAACTACGAGCAGTACTTC.